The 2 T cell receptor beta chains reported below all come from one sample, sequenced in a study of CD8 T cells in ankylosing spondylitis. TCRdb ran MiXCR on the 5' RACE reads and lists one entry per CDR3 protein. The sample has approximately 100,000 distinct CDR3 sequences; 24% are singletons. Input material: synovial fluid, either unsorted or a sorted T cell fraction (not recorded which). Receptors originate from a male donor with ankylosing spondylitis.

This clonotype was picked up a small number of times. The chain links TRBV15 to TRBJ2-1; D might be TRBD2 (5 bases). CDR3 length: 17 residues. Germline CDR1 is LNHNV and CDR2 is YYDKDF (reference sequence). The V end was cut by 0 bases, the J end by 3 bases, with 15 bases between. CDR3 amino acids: CATSRDGRGSNYNEQFF. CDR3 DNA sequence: TGTGCCACCAGCAGAGATGGCCGCGGGTCCAACTACAATGAGCAGTTCTTC.

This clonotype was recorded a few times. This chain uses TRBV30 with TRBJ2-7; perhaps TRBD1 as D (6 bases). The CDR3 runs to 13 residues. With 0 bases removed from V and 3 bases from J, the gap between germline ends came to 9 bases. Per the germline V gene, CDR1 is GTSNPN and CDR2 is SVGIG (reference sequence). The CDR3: CAWSVGRGYEQYF. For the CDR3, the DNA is TGTGCCTGGAGTGTTGGCAGGGGCTACGAGCAGTACTTC.